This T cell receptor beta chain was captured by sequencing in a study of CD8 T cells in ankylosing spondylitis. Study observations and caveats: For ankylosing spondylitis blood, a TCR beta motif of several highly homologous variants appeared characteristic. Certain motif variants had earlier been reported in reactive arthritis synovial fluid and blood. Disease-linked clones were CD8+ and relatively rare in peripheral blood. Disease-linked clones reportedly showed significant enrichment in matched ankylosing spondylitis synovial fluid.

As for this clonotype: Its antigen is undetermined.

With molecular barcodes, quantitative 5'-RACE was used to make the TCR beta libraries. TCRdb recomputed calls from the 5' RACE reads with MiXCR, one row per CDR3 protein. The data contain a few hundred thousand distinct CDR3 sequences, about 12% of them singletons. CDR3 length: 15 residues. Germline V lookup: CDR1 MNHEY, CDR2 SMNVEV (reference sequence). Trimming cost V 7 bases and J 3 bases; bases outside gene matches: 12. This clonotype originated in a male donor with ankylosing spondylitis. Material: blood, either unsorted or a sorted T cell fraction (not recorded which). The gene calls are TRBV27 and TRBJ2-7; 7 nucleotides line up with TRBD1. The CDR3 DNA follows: TGTGCCAGCACTCAAAGGACAGGCTTTAGCTACGAGCAGTACTTC. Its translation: CASTQRTGFSYEQYF.